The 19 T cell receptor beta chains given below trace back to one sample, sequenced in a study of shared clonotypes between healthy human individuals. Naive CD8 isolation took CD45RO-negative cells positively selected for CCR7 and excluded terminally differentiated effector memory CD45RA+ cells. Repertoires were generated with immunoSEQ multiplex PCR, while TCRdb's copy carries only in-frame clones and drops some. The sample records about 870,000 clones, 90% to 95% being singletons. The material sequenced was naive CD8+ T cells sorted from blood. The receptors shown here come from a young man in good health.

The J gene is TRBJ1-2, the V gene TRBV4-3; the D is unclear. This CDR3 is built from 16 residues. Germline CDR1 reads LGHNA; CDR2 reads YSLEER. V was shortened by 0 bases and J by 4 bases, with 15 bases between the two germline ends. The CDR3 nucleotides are TGCGCCAGCAGCCAAGATCGGCAGGCAAAGGTCTATGGCTACACCTTC. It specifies CASSQDRQAKVYGYTF.

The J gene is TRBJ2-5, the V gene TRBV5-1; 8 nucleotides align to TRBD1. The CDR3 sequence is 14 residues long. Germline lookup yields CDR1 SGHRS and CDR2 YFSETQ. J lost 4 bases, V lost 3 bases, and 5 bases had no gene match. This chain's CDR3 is CASSSPDRAETQYF. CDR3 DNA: TGCGCCAGCAGCTCACCGGACAGGGCAGAGACCCAGTACTTC.

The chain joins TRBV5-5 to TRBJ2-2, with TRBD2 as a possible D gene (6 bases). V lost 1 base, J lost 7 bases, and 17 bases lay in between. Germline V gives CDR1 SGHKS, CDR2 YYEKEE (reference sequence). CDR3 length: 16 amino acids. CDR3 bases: TGTGCCAGCAGCTTGAGTCTGTCGGAGGGCCGCGGGGAGCTGTTTTTT. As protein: CASSLSLSEGRGELFF.

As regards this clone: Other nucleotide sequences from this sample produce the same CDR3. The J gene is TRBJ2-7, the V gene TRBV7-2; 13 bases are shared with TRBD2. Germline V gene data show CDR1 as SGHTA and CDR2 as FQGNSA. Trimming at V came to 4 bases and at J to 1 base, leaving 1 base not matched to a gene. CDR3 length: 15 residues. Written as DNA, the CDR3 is TGTGCCAGCAGCTGGGGACTAGCGGGATCCTACGAGCAGTACTTC. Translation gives CASSWGLAGSYEQYF.

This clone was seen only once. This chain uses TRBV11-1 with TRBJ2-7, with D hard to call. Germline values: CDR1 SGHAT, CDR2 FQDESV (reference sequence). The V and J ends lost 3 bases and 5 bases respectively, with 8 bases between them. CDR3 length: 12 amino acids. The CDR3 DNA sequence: TGTGCCAGCAGCTTTGTCCAGGACGAGCAGTACTTC. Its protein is CASSFVQDEQYF.

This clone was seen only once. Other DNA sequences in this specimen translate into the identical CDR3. CDR3 nucleotides: TGTGCCAGCAGTTTATCAAGACAGTCCTACGAGCAGTACTTC. Amino acids: CASSLSRQSYEQYF. The chain employs TRBV27 and TRBJ2-7; D possibly corresponds to TRBD1 (5 bases). V shed 0 bases and J shed 1 base, with 7 bases lying between them. CDR1 is MNHEY and CDR2 is SMNVEV in the germline V gene (reference sequence). The CDR3 is 14 amino acids.

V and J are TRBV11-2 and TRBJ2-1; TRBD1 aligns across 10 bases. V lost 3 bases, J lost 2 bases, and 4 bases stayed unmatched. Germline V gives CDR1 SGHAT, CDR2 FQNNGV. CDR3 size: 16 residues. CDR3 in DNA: TGTGCCAGCAGCTTGGAGACAGGGGGCGCCTACAATGAGCAGTTCTTC. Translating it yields CASSLETGGAYNEQFF.

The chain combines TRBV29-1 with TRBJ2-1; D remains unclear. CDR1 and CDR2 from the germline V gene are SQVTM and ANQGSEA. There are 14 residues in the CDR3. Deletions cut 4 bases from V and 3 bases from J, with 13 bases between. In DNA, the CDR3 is TGCAGCGTTGCCGGCGAAAAGGGCTACAATGAGCAGTTCTTC. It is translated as CSVAGEKGYNEQFF.

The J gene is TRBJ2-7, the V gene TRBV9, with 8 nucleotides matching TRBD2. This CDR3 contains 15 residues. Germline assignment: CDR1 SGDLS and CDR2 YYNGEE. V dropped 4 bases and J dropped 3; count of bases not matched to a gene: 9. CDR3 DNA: TGTGCCAGCAGCCCCAGCGGGAGTCCCCTCTACGAGCAGTACTTC. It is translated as CASSPSGSPLYEQYF.

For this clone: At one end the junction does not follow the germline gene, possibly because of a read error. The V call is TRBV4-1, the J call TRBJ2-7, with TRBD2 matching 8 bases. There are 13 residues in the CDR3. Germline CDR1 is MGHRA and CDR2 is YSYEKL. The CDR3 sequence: CASSQVRLAGIYF. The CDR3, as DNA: TGCGCCAGCAGCCAAGTAAGGTTAGCGGGGATATATTTC.

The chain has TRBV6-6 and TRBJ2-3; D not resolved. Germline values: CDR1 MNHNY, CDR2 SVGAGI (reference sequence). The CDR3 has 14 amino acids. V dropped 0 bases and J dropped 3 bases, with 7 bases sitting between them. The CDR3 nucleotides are TGTGCCAGCAGTTACTCGTCAGGAACAGATACGCAGTATTTT. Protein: CASSYSSGTDTQYF.

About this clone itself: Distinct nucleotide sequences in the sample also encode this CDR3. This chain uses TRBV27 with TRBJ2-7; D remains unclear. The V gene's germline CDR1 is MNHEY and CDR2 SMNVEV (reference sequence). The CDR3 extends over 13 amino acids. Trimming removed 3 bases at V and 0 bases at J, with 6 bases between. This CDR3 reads CASSFVGSYEQYF. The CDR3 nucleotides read TGTGCCAGCAGTTTCGTGGGCTCCTACGAGCAGTACTTC.

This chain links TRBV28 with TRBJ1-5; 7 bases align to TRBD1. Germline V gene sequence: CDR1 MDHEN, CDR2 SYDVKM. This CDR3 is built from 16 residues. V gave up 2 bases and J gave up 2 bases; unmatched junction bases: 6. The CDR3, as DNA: TGTGCCAGCAGTTTAACAGGGGATGTTGGCAATCAGCCCCAGCATTTT. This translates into CASSLTGDVGNQPQHF.

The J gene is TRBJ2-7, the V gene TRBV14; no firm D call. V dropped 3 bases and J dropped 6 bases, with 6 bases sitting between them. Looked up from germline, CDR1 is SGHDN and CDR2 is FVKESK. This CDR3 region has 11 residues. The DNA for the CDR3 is TGTGCCAGCAGCCATCTGGGCGAGCAGTACTTC. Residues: CASSHLGEQYF. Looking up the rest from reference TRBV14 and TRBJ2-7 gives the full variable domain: EAGVTQFPSHSVIEKGQTVTLRCDPISGHDNLYWYRRVMGKEIKFLLHFVKESKQDESGMPNNRFLAERTGGTYSTLKVQPAELEDSGVYFCASSHLGEQYFGPGTRLTVT.

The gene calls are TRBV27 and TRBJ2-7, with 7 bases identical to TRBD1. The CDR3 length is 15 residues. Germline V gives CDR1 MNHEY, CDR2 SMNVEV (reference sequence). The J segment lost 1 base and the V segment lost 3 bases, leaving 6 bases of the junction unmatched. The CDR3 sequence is CASSFATGLSYEQYF. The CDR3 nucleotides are TGTGCCAGCAGTTTCGCGACAGGGTTATCCTACGAGCAGTACTTC.

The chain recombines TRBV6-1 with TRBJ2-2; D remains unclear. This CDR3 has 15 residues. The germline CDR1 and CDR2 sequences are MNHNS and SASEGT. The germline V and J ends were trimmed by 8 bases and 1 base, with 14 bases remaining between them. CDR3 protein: CASSSPTENTGELFF. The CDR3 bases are TGTGCCAGCTCCTCCCCAACAGAGAACACCGGGGAGCTGTTTTTT.

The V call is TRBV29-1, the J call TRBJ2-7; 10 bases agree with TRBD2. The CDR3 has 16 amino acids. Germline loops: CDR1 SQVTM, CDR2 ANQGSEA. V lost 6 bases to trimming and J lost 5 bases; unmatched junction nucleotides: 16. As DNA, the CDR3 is TGCAGCGTCTTGAGGAGGCTAGCGGGAGCCCGGGACGAGCAGTACTTC. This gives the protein CSVLRRLAGARDEQYF.

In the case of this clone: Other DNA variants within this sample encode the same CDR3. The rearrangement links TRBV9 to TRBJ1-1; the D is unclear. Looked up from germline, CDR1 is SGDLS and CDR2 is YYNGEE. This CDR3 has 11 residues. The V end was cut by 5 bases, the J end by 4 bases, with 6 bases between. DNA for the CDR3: TGTGCCAGCAGTGCCGGCACTGAAGCTTTCTTT. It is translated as CASSAGTEAFF.

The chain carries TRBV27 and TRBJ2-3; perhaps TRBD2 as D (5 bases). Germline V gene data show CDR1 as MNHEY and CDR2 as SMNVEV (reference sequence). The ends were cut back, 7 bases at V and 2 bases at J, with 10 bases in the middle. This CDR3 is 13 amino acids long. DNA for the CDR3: TGTGCCAGCAAACGAGGGATCACAGATACGCAGTATTTT. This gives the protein CASKRGITDTQYF.